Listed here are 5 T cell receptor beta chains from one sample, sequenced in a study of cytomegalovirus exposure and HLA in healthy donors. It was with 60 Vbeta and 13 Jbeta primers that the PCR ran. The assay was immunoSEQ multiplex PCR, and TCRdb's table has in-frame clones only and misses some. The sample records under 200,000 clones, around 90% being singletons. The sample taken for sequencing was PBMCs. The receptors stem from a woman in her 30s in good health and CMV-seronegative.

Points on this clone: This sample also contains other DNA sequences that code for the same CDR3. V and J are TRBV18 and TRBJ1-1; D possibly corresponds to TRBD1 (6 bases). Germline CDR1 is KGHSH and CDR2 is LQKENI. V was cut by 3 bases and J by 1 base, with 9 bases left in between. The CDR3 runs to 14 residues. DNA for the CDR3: TGTGCCAGCTCACCCGGACAGCAGAACACTGAAGCTTTCTTT. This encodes CASSPGQQNTEAFF.

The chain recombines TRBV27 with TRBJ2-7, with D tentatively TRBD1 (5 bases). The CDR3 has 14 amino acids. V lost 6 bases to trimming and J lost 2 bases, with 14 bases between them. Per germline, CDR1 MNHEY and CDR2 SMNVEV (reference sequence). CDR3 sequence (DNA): TGTGCCAGCAGCCTTTGGCAGGGTACCTACGAGCAGTACTTC. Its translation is CASSLWQGTYEQYF.

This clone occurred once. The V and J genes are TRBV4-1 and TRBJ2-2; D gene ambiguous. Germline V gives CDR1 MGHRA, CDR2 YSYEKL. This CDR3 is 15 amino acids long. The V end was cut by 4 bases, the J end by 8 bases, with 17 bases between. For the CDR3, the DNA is TGCGCCAGCAGCCTCCTATACGCTTCTGGTGGGGAGCTGTTTTTT. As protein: CASSLLYASGGELFF.

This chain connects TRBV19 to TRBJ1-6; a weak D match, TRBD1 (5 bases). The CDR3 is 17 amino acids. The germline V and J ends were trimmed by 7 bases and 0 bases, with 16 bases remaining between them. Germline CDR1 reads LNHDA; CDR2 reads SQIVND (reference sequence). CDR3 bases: TGTGCCAGTACCTCCCCCTCCGGGGGCTCCTATAATTCACCCCTCCACTTT. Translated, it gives CASTSPSGGSYNSPLHF.

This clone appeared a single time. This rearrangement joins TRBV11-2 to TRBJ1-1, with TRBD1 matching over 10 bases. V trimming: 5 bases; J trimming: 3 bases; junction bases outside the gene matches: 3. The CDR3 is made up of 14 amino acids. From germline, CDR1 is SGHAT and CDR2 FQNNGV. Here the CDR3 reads CASSRGQGYTEAFF. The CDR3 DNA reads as TGTGCCAGCAGCAGGGGACAGGGGTACACTGAAGCTTTCTTT.